This TCR beta chain was found in a study of blood T cell repertoires in COVID-19. About the study: Researchers got acute and convalescent COVID-19 samples from the United States, Italy and Spain. PBMCs, B-cell-depleted T cells, or T cells were the source of the cDNA or gDNA that made up the material.

Per the original methods: The assay estimated nucleated cells by amplifying reference gene primers. Method: immunoSEQ multiplex PCR; TCRdb's copy keeps in-frame clones and lacks some. V and J calls and clone size are as listed in that table; D and trimming were resolved from the DNA. This table has 110,000 to 150,000 clones, over 75% appearing once. Germline V lookup: CDR1 SGHDT, CDR2 YYEEEE. This CDR3 has 14 residues. With 5 bases clipped from V and 0 bases from J, the junction kept 5 bases outside the gene matches. This clonotype originated in a human donor in a cohort sampled during active COVID-19. The chain recombines TRBV5-6 with TRBJ2-7, with TRBD2 identical over 7 bases. The specimen was peripheral blood. CDR3 nucleotides: TGTGCCAGCAGTATGGGGGGGATCTCCTACGAGCAGTACGTC. Amino acids: CASSMGGISYEQYV.